The rows below give T cell receptor beta chains drawn from one sample of a study of shared clonotypes between healthy human individuals. Here immunoSEQ multiplex PCR was the method, and the copy in TCRdb shows in-frame clones only, minus some. Among about 2 million clones, about 95% were seen once, and the ten largest hold roughly 0.13%. Sequenced material: naive CD4+ T cells sorted from blood. These receptors originate from a man younger than 35 in good health. Both conserved end residues are trimmed from each CDR3.

TRBJ2-7 TRBV6-5 ASSYVSVPIYEQY
TRBJ2-5 TRBV29-1 SVGSHASQETQY
TRBJ1-5 TRBV2 ASRAESGANPQH
TRBJ2-4 TRBV4-2 ASSQEGDRGRGVAKNIQY
TRBJ1-1 TRBV6-6 ASSQTPGTIAEAF
TRBJ1-1 TRBV6-6 ASSYPENTEAF
TRBJ2-3 TRBV9 ASSVGSGKGQDTQY
TRBJ2-2 TRBV28 ASSSRGRLTGELF
TRBJ1-5 TRBV6-5 ASSQVPYQPQH
TRBJ1-6 TRBV5-4 ASSLESFSPLH
TRBJ2-7 TRBV5-1 ASSLYSRALKGLYEQY
TRBJ2-4 TRBV9 ASSEGLAGGPQNIQY
TRBJ2-3 TRBV5-4 ASSFTDRADTQY
TRBJ2-7 TRBV27 ASSFGPGPYEQY
TRBJ2-2 TRBV18 ASSPRLNGELF
TRBJ2-6 TRBV5-1 ASSLESGANVLT
TRBJ2-2 TRBV30 AWSVRGTGELF
TRBJ1-2 TRBV5-4 ASSPEVPLGGYT
TRBJ2-1 TRBV19 ASRTSGGSYNEQF
TRBJ1-5 TRBV6-5 ASSGQGSNQPQH
TRBJ2-4 TRBV30 AGSGQEGDIQY
TRBJ2-7 TRBV5-1 ASRYGSTYEQY
TRBJ1-1 TRBV6-1 ASSAGMNTEAF
TRBJ2-6 TRBV2 ASRDGERPTGANVLT
TRBJ1-1 TRBV6-5 ASSQTGTEAF
TRBJ2-7 TRBV6-5 ASSRSGGQTYEQY
TRBJ2-7 TRBV7-2 ASSPDRGPYEQY
TRBJ2-6 TRBV5-1 ASSPNLRVSGANVLT
TRBJ1-4 TRBV19 ASSIIEGSNEKLF
TRBJ1-5 TRBV7-2 ASAIGSSNQPQH
TRBJ1-2 TRBV6-9 ASSLMKAFNYGYT
TRBJ2-1 TRBV13 ASSWTRYNEQF
TRBJ2-7 TRBV29-1 SVEGRDPYEQY
TRBJ1-6 TRBV18 ASSPSGTANSPLH
TRBJ1-4 TRBV28 ASSSSTGLSEKLF
TRBJ2-5 TRBV6-5 ASSLGTPETQY
TRBJ2-6 TRBV7-6 ASSSWGSGANVLT
TRBJ1-2 TRBV6-1 ASSDRQGAGYT
TRBJ2-2 TRBV5-1 ASKTSGGTGELF
TRBJ1-2 TRBV5-1 ASSLAGKNNYGYT
TRBJ1-3 TRBV28 ASSPTPRQGAFRNTIY
TRBJ1-2 TRBV10-3 AVDRQGNYGYT
TRBJ1-3 TRBV19 AIGTGGPGNTIY
TRBJ2-7 TRBV7-2 ASRPDTLSPYEQY
TRBJ2-3 TRBV5-1 ASSLGTPTDTQY
TRBJ2-7 TRBV5-1 ASSSDSAYEQY